This T cell receptor beta chain originates from a study of radiation and T cells in renal cell carcinoma. Time point specified: blood 4 weeks post-SBRT, at nephrectomy. Treatment indicated: 15 Gy SBRT to primary tumor, nephrectomy 4 weeks later. Nephrectomy followed 15 Gy stereotactic body radiation by 4 weeks. CDR3 size: 14 residues. Germline assignment: CDR1 SQVTM and CDR2 ANQGSEA. With V trimmed by 6 bases and J by 10 bases, 11 bases remained unmatched. This table comes from immunoSEQ multiplex PCR, and its TCRdb copy is limited to in-frame clones, with some not included. Here the sample spans around 95,000 clones, about 79% being singletons. A word on this clone: What it recognizes is unknown.

Findings and limits, study-wide: No pretreatment tumor biopsies were available for baseline clonotypes. From baseline, blood top tumor clonotypes peaked at 2 weeks post-radiation.

The input for sequencing was blood, taken from a patient whose treatment included radiotherapy and nephrectomy. This chain links TRBV29-1 with TRBJ2-1; 11 positions agree with TRBD2. The source is a man aged 60 to 69 with renal cell carcinoma. The CDR3 protein is CSVAGTSGGWEQFF. The CDR3 DNA follows: TGCAGCGTCGCTGGGACTAGCGGAGGTTGGGAGCAGTTCTTC.